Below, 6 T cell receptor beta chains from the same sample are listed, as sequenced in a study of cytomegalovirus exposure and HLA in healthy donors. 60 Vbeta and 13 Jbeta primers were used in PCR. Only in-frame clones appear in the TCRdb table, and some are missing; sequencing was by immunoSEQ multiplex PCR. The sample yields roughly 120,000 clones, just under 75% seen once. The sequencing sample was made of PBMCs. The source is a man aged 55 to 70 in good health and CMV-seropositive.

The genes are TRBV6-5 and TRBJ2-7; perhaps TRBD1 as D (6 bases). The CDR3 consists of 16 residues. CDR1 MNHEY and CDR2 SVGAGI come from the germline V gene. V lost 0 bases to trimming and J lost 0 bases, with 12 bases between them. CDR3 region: CASSYSRTEFSYEQYF. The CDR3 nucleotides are TGTGCCAGCAGTTACTCTAGGACAGAGTTCTCCTACGAGCAGTACTTC.

CDR3 sequence reads: CASSETVAGVEAFF. CDR3 bases: TGTGCCAGCAGTGAAACAGTGGCGGGGGTCGAAGCTTTCTTT. The rearrangement joins TRBV25-1 to TRBJ1-1; D might be TRBD1 (5 bases). Trimming cost V 2 bases and J 8 bases, with 15 bases left between them. The germline CDR1 and CDR2 sequences are MGHDK and SYGVNS. CDR3 length equals 14 residues. The entire variable domain, with the rest obtained from reference TRBV25-1 and TRBJ1-1, is as follows: EADIYQTPRYLVIGTGKKITLECSQTMGHDKMYWYQQDPGMELHLIHYSYGVNSTEKGDLSSESTVSRIRTEHFPLTLESARPSHTSQYLCASSETVAGVEAFFGQGTRLTVV.

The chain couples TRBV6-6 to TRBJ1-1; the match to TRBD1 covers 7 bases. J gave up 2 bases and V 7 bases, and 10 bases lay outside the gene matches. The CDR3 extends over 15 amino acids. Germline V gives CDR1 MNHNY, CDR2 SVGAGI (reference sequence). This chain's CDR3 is CASITGVSGNTEAFF. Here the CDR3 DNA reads TGTGCCAGCATTACAGGGGTTTCAGGAAACACTGAAGCTTTCTTT.

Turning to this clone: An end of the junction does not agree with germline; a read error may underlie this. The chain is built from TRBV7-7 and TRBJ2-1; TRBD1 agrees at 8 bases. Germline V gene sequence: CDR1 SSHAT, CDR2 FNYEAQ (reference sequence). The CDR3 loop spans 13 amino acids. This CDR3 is CASSFDGQGEQFF. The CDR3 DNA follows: TGTGCTAGCAGCTTTGACGGACAGGGAGAGCAGTTCTTC.

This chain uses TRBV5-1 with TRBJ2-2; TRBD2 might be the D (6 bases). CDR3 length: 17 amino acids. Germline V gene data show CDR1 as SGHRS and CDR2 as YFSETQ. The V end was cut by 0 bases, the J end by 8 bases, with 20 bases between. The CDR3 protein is CASSLGSRGISSGELFF. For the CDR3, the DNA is TGCGCCAGCAGCTTGGGTTCGCGGGGAATTTCCTCGGGGGAGCTGTTTTTT.

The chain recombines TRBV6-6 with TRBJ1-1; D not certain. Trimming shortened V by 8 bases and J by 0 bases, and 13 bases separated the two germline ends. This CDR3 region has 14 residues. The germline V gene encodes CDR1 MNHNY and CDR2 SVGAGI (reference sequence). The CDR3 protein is CASAISSMNTEAFF. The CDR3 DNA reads TGTGCCAGCGCGATTAGCAGTATGAACACTGAAGCTTTCTTT.